This T cell receptor beta chain was profiled in a study of T cells after yellow fever vaccination. The TCR cDNA carried a universal primer site and UMIs from 5'RACE template switching. Via MiXCR, TCRdb re-called the 5' RACE reads, giving one row per CDR3 protein. The sample carries approximately 550,000 distinct CDR3 sequences, about 19% recorded once. Trimming removed 3 bases at V and 2 bases at J, with 19 bases between. The CDR3 length is 17 residues. Germline V gene data show CDR1 as SEHNR and CDR2 as FQNEAQ (reference sequence). This clonotype has only a few counts. Its antigen remains unidentified. Findings and limits, study-wide: Weaker, the secondary response had a peak occurring faster, on day 5 versus 15. Abundant contaminating clonotypes from the bulk population could appear in FACS-sorted repertoires.

The J gene is TRBJ2-5, the V gene TRBV7-9; D is possibly TRBD1 (6 bases). Sequencing was performed on PBMCs, taken 15 days after the yellow fever booster vaccination. The sequence came from a young man who received the YFV17D yellow fever vaccine. CDR3 protein: CASSLKFQWTDQETQYF. In DNA, the CDR3 is TGTGCCAGCAGCTTGAAGTTCCAATGGACAGATCAAGAGACCCAGTACTTC.